The TCR beta chain under discussion was sequenced for a study of T cells in Graves' hyperthyroidism and ophthalmopathy. Patients were excluded because of uncontrolled infection, other autoimmune disease, pregnancy or lactation. Trimming removed 6 bases at V and 7 bases at J, with 7 bases between. The V gene's germline CDR1 is MNHGY and CDR2 SVAAGI. The CDR3 totals 12 residues. This clonotype appeared a few times. The TCR beta CDR3 regions underwent amplification using RNA transcripts as the source. A set of HTBI primers served as the primers for a first-round RT-PCR of the TCR CDR3. TCRdb re-derived calls from the multiplex PCR reads in MiXCR, one entry per CDR3 protein. Found here are 470,000 or so distinct CDR3 sequences, less than 25% of them singletons; the top ten hold around a quarter.

The sample consisted of blood. The sequence came from a man between 18 and 35 years old with Graves' hyperthyroidism. The chain employs TRBV6-9 and TRBJ1-6; D not certain. In DNA, the CDR3 is TGTGCCAGCAGCGGGGTGAATTCACCCCTCCACTTT. Residues: CASSGVNSPLHF.